This T cell receptor beta chain was observed in a study of T-cell memory formation after mild COVID-19 (dated by TCRdb to the early 2020s). Turning to the overall study: Most TCR sequence clusters were specific to one of the two donors. Longitudinal TCRalpha and TCRbeta repertoire sequencing tracked T-cell clones expanding and contracting after mild COVID-19 in two donors. Two young, previously healthy adult volunteers, one female and one male, were included in the cohort. Study-level results and caveats: Whether the second-wave clones peaking on day 37 were SARS-CoV-2 specific was not confirmed. From day 15 to 85, contracting clones showed balanced CD4/CD8 phenotypes, whereas a second wave of clones that expanded from day 15 to 37 leaned towards CD4+. Contracting CD4+ clones were found mainly in CM and EM memory subsets, while CD8+ clones were enriched in EMRA. Only two mild cases were covered by the study, and larger cohorts that include severe cases with pre-infection samples were considered necessary. Some responding clones were detected in pre-infection memory, suggesting pre-existing cross-reactive memory T cells joined the SARS-CoV-2 response.

This clonotype showed up many times. Which antigen it targets is not known. Per-base quality was not reported, and no clone a single base away is much larger than it. The sample was run on an Illumina NovaSeq 6000. TCRalpha and TCRbeta cDNA libraries were constructed by 5'RACE with constant-segment primers, with sample barcodes and unique molecular identifiers being introduced. Trizol reagent was used to extract RNA from every sample. Libraries were amplified in two PCR steps, with a second sample barcode and Illumina TruSeq adapters added in the second step. Sequencing of libraries was performed on an Illumina NovaSeq with 2 x 150 bp paired-end reads. In the authors' own workflow: With migec v1.2.7, reads were demultiplexed and then collapsed into UMI-guided consensus sequences. Using mixcr v2.1.11, UMI consensuses were aligned to TRA and TRB V and J templates and then assembled into clonotypes. Expanded or contracted clonotypes were those called significant by both edgeR and NoisET, with noise models trained on biological replicates. For edgeR calls, the cutoffs were a false discovery rate-adjusted p below 0.01 and a log2 fold-change threshold of 1. As an exploratory analysis of dynamics, max-normalized trajectories of the 1000 most abundant clonotypes were examined with PCA combined with hierarchical clustering. Each responding clone was given a CD4 or CD8 phenotype based on the CD4+ and CD8+ repertoires, which had been sequenced separately. TCRdb trimmed public reads at Q25 via fastp, called clones via MiXCR and kept in-frame beta chains. One record per CDR3 amino acid sequence lists the most common genes and DNA. The V and J calls, along with clone size, are taken from TCRdb and not from the paper's own processing. This sample holds approximately 290,000 distinct CDR3 sequences; approximately 15% were observed only once. The ten largest make up roughly 22% of the sample.

Ficoll-Paque density gradient centrifugation was used to isolate PBMCs. From cysteine to phenylalanine, the CDR3 is 12 amino acids long. Just CDR3 DNA is preserved here, 36 bases in frame from base 1. CDR1 is given as SGHRS and CDR2 as YFSETQ, both from the germline V gene. V is pared back by 0 bases and J by 9 bases, with 7 bases lying between the germline termini. The V and J segments used are TRBV5-1 and TRBJ2-1; TRBD1 is possibly the D segment (6 matching bases). The sequenced material came from PBMCs or a T cell subset sorted from them (not recorded which). This TCR was recovered from a man aged 18 to 29 who had mild COVID-19 (a few samples of this study predate the infection). The sample titles of this study are shuffled in the database, so cell type and time point are left out; the donor was told from shared clones. The CDR3 is CASSLEGGEQFF. Read as DNA, the sequence is TGCGCCAGCAGCTTGGAAGGGGGTGAGCAGTTCTTC.